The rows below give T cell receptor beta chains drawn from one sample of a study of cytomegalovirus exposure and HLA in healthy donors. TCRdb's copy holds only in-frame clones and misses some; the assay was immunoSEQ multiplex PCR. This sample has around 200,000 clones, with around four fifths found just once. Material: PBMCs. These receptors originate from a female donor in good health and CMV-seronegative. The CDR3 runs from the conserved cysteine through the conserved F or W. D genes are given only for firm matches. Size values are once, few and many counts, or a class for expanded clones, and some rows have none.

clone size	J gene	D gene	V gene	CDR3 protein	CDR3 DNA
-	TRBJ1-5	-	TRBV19	CASSIVEGGLQPQHF	TGTGCCAGTAGTATAGTGGAGGGAGGGCTTCAGCCCCAGCATTTT
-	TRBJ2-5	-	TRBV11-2	CASSSQETQYF	TGTGCCAGCAGCTCTCAAGAGACCCAGTACTTC
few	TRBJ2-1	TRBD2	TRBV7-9	CASSPPTSGSVNEQFF	TGTGCCAGCAGCCCCCCGACTAGCGGGAGTGTCAATGAGCAGTTCTTC
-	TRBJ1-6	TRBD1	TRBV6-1	CASSRQGLNSPLHF	TGTGCCAGCAGTCGACAGGGTCTTAATTCACCCCTCCACTTT
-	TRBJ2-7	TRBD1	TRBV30	CAWSGTGPYEQYF	TGTGCCTGGTCCGGGACAGGGCCCTACGAGCAGTACTTC
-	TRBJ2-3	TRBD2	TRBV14	CASSRPGLAQDTQYF	TGTGCCAGCAGCCGACCGGGACTAGCCCAAGATACGCAGTATTTT
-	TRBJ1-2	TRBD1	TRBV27	CASSLTTTGRSYGYTF	TGTGCCAGCAGTCTAACGACGACAGGGAGAAGCTATGGCTACACCTTC
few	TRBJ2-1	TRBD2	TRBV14	CASSHLAGGHNEQFF	TGTGCCAGCAGCCACCTAGCGGGGGGGCACAATGAGCAGTTCTTC
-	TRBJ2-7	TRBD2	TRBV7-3	CASSLVGGTSSYEQYF	TGTGCCAGCAGCTTAGTGGGAGGGACCAGCTCCTACGAGCAGTACTTC
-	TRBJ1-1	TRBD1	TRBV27	CASSQRGLGTEAFF	TGTGCCAGCAGTCAGAGGGGGCTTGGCACTGAAGCTTTCTTT
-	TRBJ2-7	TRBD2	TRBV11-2	CASSLSLAGAYEQYF	TGTGCCAGCAGCCTGTCGCTAGCGGGGGCCTACGAGCAGTACTTC
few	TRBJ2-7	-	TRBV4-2	CASSRRAGDSEVGATYEQYF	TGTGCCAGCAGCCGACGGGCTGGGGACTCCGAGGTTGGGGCTACCTACGAGCAGTACTTC
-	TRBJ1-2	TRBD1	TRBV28	CASSFGNRGYSYTF	TGTGCCAGCAGTTTCGGGAACAGGGGCTATAGCTACACCTTC
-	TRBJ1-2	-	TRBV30	CAWSRMGFSGYTF	TGTGCCTGGAGTAGGATGGGCTTCTCTGGCTACACCTTC
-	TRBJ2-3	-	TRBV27	CASSLSGPGFATDTQYF	TGTGCCAGCAGTTTATCGGGTCCCGGGTTCGCTACAGATACGCAGTATTTT
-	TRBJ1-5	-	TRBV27	CASNSGTGGNQPQHF	TGTGCCAGCAATTCCGGGACGGGGGGTAATCAGCCCCAGCATTTT
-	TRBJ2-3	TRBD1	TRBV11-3	CASSLTGRGTDTQYF	TGTGCCAGCAGCCTGACAGGGAGAGGCACAGATACGCAGTATTTT
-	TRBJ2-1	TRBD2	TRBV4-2	CASSHQLAGGNNEQFF	TGTGCCAGCAGCCACCAACTAGCGGGAGGTAACAATGAGCAGTTCTTC
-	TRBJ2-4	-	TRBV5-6	CASSSFQGRNIQYF	TGTGCCAGCAGCTCGTTCCAGGGGAGAAACATTCAGTACTTC
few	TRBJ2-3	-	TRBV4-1	CASSSHWSTVNTDTQYF	TGCGCCAGCAGCTCCCATTGGAGCACTGTAAACACAGATACGCAGTATTTT
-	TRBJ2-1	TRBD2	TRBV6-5	CASRLAGVANEQFF	TGTGCCAGCAGATTAGCGGGAGTTGCGAATGAGCAGTTCTTC
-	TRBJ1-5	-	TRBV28	CASSPGGRNQPQHF	TGTGCCAGCAGTCCCGGGGGGCGCAATCAGCCCCAGCATTTT
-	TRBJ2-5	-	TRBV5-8	CASSQYQETQYF	TGTGCCAGCAGCCAATACCAAGAGACCCAGTACTTC
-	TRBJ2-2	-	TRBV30	CAWGMVAGELFF	TGTGCCTGGGGCATGGTGGCCGGGGAGCTGTTTTTT
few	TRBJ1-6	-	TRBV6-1	CASSGTGAGKTSPLHF	TGTGCCAGCAGTGGAACTGGAGCAGGGAAGACCTCACCCCTCCACTTT
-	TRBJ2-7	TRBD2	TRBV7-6	CASSLYLAGGSSYEQYF	TGTGCCAGCAGCTTATACCTAGCGGGGGGGAGCTCCTACGAGCAGTACTTC
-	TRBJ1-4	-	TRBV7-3	CASSLEEVNEKLFF	TGTGCCAGCAGCTTAGAGGAAGTTAATGAAAAACTGTTTTTT
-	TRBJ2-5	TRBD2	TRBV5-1	CASSFGTSAETQYF	TGCGCCAGCAGCTTTGGGACTAGCGCAGAGACCCAGTACTTC
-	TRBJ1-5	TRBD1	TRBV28	CASSRTGDGNQPQHF	TGTGCCAGCAGCCGGACAGGGGACGGCAATCAGCCCCAGCATTTT
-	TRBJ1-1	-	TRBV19	CASSIFRVVNTEAFF	TGTGCCAGTAGTATCTTCAGGGTGGTGAACACTGAAGCTTTCTTT
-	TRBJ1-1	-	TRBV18	CASSPQGGVNTEAFF	TGTGCCAGCTCACCACAGGGCGGGGTGAACACTGAAGCTTTCTTT
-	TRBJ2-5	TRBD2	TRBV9	CASSAREGEETQYF	TGTGCCAGCAGCGCCCGGGAGGGGGAGGAGACCCAGTACTTC
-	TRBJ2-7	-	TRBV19	CASSLEVEDEQYF	TGTGCCAGTAGCCTAGAGGTAGAAGACGAGCAGTACTTC
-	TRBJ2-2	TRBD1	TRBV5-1	CASSLGRTGREELFF	TGCGCCAGCAGCTTGGGTCGGACAGGGCGCGAGGAGCTGTTTTTT
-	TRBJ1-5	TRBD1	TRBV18	CASSPETGVQPQHF	TGTGCCAGCTCACCTGAGACAGGGGTTCAGCCCCAGCATTTT
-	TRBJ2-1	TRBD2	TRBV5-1	CASSWGLAGENEQFF	TGCGCCAGCAGCTGGGGACTAGCGGGAGAGAATGAGCAGTTCTTC
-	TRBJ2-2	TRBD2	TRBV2	CASTGASGRANTGELFF	TGTGCCAGCACCGGGGCTAGCGGGAGGGCGAACACCGGGGAGCTGTTTTTT
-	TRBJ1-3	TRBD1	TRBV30	CAWSGDRGLHTIYF	TGTGCCTGGAGTGGGGACAGGGGATTACACACCATATATTTT
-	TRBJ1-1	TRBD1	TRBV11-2	CASSFQGAGTEAFF	TGTGCCAGCAGCTTTCAGGGGGCAGGGACTGAAGCTTTCTTT
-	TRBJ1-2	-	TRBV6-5	CASSYSEDRSYGYTF	TGTGCCAGCAGTTACTCAGAAGACAGATCTTATGGCTACACCTTC
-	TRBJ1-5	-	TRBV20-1	CSASLNQPQHF	TGCAGTGCTAGCCTCAATCAGCCCCAGCATTTT
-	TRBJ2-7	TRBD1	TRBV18	CASSTGGLSYEQYF	TGTGCCAGCTCAACAGGGGGCCTTTCCTACGAGCAGTACTTC
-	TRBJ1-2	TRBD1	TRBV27	CASSLGQGRYGYTF	TGTGCCAGCAGTTTAGGACAGGGACGCTATGGCTACACCTTC
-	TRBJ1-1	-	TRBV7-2	CASSSERGAKTEAFF	TGTGCCAGCAGCTCCGAACGGGGGGCGAAAACTGAAGCTTTCTTT
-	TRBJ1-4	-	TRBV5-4	CASSFGGGVRTNEKLFF	TGTGCCAGCAGCTTTGGGGGAGGGGTCCGAACTAATGAAAAACTGTTTTTT
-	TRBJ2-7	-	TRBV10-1	CASSEGGIPYEQYF	TGCGCCAGCAGTGAGGGCGGGATCCCCTACGAGCAGTACTTC
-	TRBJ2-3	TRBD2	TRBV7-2	CASSLGFNAAGGKDTQYF	TGTGCCAGCAGCTTAGGGTTTAATGCGGCGGGGGGGAAAGATACGCAGTATTTT
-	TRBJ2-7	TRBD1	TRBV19	CASTSDRGTPYEQYF	TGTGCCAGTACCTCGGACAGGGGAACGCCCTACGAGCAGTACTTC
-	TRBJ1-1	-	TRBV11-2	CASSPHMNTEAFF	TGTGCCAGCAGCCCCCACATGAACACTGAAGCTTTCTTT
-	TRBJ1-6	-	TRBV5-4	CASSPGGSGSAPLHF	TGTGCCAGCAGCCCCGGCGGGAGCGGTTCGGCACCCCTCCACTTT
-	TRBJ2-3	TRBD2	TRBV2	CASRPGLAGGGADTQYF	TGTGCCAGCAGACCGGGACTAGCGGGGGGGGGCGCAGATACGCAGTATTTT
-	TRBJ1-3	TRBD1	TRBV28	CASSSSGTGGNTIYF	TGTGCCAGCAGTTCCTCCGGGACAGGGGGAAACACCATATATTTT
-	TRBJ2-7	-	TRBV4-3	CASSLFGGSAYEQYF	TGCGCCAGCAGCCTATTTGGGGGCTCGGCGTACGAGCAGTACTTC
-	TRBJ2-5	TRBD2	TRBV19	CASSIRTSGSSYGETQYF	TGTGCCAGTAGTATCCGAACTAGCGGGAGCTCTTACGGGGAGACCCAGTACTTC